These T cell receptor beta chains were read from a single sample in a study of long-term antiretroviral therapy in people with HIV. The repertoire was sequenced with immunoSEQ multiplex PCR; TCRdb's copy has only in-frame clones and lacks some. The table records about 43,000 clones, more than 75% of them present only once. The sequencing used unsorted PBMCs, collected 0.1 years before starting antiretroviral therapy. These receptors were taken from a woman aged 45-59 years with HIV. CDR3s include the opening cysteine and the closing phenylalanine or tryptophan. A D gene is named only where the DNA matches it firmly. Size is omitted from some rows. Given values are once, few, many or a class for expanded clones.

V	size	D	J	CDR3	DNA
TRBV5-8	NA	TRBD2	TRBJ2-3	CASRELAGGPTQYF	TGTGCCAGCCGAGAACTAGCGGGGGGACCTACGCAGTATTTT
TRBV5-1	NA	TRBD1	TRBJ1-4	CASSLGGQVLGKLFF	TGCGCCAGCAGCTTGGGGGGACAGGTCCTAGGAAAACTGTTTTTT
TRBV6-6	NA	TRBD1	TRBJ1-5	CASSQGQKNQPQHF	TGTGCCAGCAGTCAGGGACAGAAGAATCAGCCCCAGCATTTT
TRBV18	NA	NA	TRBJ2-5	CASSPPQWQETQYF	TGTGCCAGCTCACCACCACAGTGGCAAGAGACCCAGTACTTC
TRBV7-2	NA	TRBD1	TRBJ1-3	CASSQTGAAGNTIYF	TGTGCCAGCAGCCAGACAGGGGCGGCGGGAAACACCATATATTTT
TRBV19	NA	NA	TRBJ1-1	CASSIQVNTEAFF	TGTGCCAGTAGTATCCAGGTGAACACTGAAGCTTTCTTT
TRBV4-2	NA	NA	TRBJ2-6	CASSQDRGLGSGANVLTF	TGTGCCAGCAGCCAAGATAGAGGTCTAGGCTCTGGGGCCAACGTCCTGACTTTC
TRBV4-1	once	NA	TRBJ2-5	CASSQDWMGSREQYF	TGCGCCAGCAGCCAAGACTGGATGGGTTCGCGAGAGCAGTACTTC
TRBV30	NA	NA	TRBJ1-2	CAWALGSNYGYTF	TGTGCCTGGGCCCTGGGGTCCAACTATGGCTACACCTTC
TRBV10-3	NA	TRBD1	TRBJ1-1	CAISDRTGGNTEAFF	TGTGCCATCAGTGACCGGACAGGAGGGAACACTGAAGCTTTCTTT
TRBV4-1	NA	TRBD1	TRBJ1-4	CASSQDTTGGEKLFF	TGCGCCAGCAGCCAAGACACGACAGGGGGTGAAAAACTGTTTTTT
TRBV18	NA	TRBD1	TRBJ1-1	CASSPSTGVNTEAFF	TGTGCCAGCTCACCTTCGACAGGGGTGAACACTGAAGCTTTCTTT
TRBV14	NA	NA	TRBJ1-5	CASSQGPHQPQHF	TGTGCCAGCAGCCAAGGCCCCCATCAGCCCCAGCATTTT
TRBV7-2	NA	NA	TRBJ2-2	CASSSHTGELFF	TGTGCCAGCAGCTCTCACACCGGGGAGCTGTTTTTT
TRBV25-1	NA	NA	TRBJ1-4	CASSAHRADGNEKLFF	TGTGCCAGCAGTGCCCACCGGGCGGACGGTAATGAAAAACTGTTTTTT
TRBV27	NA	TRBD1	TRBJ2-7	CASSGQGQVPYEQYF	TGTGCCAGCAGTGGCCAGGGACAGGTCCCCTACGAGCAGTACTTC
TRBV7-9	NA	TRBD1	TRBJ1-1	CASSLDRGVFEAFF	TGTGCCAGCAGCTTAGACAGGGGGGTGTTTGAAGCTTTCTTT